The entry below describes one TCR beta chain. The sample belongs to a study of PD-1 blockade in mismatch repair-deficient tumors. The CDR3 totals 15 residues. PCR or immunohistochemistry showed mismatch repair deficiency in every enrolled patient. TCRs were sequenced from three patients responding to pembrolizumab. Profiling relied on immunoSEQ multiplex PCR, and the TCRdb table lists in-frame clones only, not all of them. The sample has 12,000 to 15,000 clones; around 83% are singletons. The sample consisted of PBMCs, taken 14 weeks after starting pembrolizumab. This receptor was taken from an adult with mismatch repair-deficient cancer. The rearrangement uses TRBV21-1 and TRBJ1-5. TRBV21-1 is tagged as a pseudogene. CDR3 coding DNA: TGTGCCAGCAGCCTCCTCCCGGGGGAAAATCAGCCCCAGCATTTT. Its protein product is CASSLLPGENQPQHF.